Here is one T cell receptor beta chain with its context. The antigen remains undetermined. The sample comes from a study of shared clonotypes between healthy human individuals. Study-level results: Of the naive CD4 clonotypes, approximately 5% were shared across several donors.

Looked up from germline, CDR1 is MNHEY and CDR2 is SMNVEV (reference sequence). Trimming removed 2 bases from V and 2 bases from J, with 8 bases in between. The CDR3 contains 14 residues. Method: immunoSEQ multiplex PCR; TCRdb's copy keeps in-frame clones and lacks some. The table has around 340,000 clones, roughly 80% seen once. The sequenced material came from memory CD4+ T cells sorted from blood. Subset here: CD45RA-negative fraction. The source is a man between 25 and 39 years old in good health. The rearrangement links TRBV27 to TRBJ2-3; D is uncertain. CDR3 sequence reads: CASSLTVATDTQYF. CDR3 nucleotide sequence: TGTGCCAGCAGTTTAACTGTCGCCACAGATACGCAGTATTTT.